Below, one T cell receptor beta chain is given with its context. RNA amounts of roughly 0.5 to 1 ug underwent reverse transcription with random hexamers. One entry per CDR3 protein, called by TCRdb with MiXCR from the immunoSEQ multiplex PCR reads. The sample contains 250,000 to 350,000 distinct CDR3 sequences, more than 75% of which appear only once. From blood CD8+ and CD4+ T cells, TCR beta sequences were generated. The data derive from a study of CD8 T cells in Susac syndrome. The origin of this receptor is a human donor with multiple sclerosis. Sequences were obtained from CD8+ T cells from PBMCs.

CDR3 DNA: TGTGCCAGCAGCTCTAGGACAGGGAGGTTTGGCTATGGCTACACCTTC. Amino acids: CASSSRTGRFGYGYTF. This chain uses TRBV7-6 with TRBJ1-2; 8 bases match TRBD1. J lost 4 bases, V lost 4 bases, and 11 bases had no gene match. In germline, CDR1 is SGHVS, CDR2 FNYEAQ. This CDR3 region has 16 residues.